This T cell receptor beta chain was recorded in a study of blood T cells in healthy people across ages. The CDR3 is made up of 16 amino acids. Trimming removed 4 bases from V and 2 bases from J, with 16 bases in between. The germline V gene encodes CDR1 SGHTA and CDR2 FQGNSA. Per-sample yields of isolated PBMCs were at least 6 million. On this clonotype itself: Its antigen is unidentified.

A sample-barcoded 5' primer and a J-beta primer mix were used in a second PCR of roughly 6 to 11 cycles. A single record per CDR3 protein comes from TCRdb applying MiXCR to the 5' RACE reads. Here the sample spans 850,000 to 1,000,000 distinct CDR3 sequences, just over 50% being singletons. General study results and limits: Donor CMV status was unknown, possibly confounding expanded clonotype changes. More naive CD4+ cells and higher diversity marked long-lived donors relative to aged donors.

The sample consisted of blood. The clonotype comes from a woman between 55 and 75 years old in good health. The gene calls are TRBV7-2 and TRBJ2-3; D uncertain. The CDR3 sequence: CASSSQSVLSTDTQYF. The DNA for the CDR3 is TGTGCCAGCAGCTCACAAAGCGTTCTCTCCACAGATACGCAGTATTTT.